These 9 T cell receptor beta chains share one sample of origin, sequenced in a study of Graves' ophthalmopathy and Graves' hyperthyroidism. RNA served as the template for amplifying TCR beta CDR3 regions. In the first round, RT-PCR was carried out with HTBI primers, and a multiplex PCR formed the second round. TCRdb used MiXCR to reprocess the multiplex PCR reads, holding one entry per CDR3 protein. The sample carries 200,000 to 250,000 distinct CDR3 sequences, roughly a fifth recorded once. Specimen: peripheral blood. The source is a woman aged 50 to 65 with Graves' ophthalmopathy.

V gene TRBV19 combines with J gene TRBJ1-2; D is perhaps TRBD1 (5 bases). Trimming cost V 6 bases and J 4 bases, with 12 bases left between them. The CDR3 length is 13 residues. The germline CDR1 and CDR2 sequences are LNHDA and SQIVND (reference sequence). CDR3 sequence: CASRPGTVYGYTF. DNA of the CDR3: TGTGCCAGTAGACCCGGGACGGTCTATGGCTACACCTTC.

Many counts were recorded for this clonotype. CDR3 region: CASSLQGTYTGELFF. For the CDR3, the DNA is TGCGCCAGCAGCTTGCAGGGGACCTACACCGGGGAGCTGTTTTTT. The rearrangement links TRBV5-1 to TRBJ2-2; D is possibly TRBD1 (6 bases). The CDR3 is 15 residues long. The V gene lost 1 base and the J gene lost 3 bases, with 10 bases spanning the gap. Per the germline V gene, CDR1 is SGHRS and CDR2 is YFSETQ.

This clonotype was seen ten or more times. The chain recombines TRBV18 with TRBJ1-1; D uncertain. Trimming stripped 3 bases from V and 2 bases from J, with 10 bases between. This CDR3 is built from 14 residues. Germline CDR1 KGHSH, CDR2 LQKENI. The CDR3 bases are TGTGCCAGCTCACCCGTCCAGGACAACACTGAAGCTTTCTTT. Translated, it gives CASSPVQDNTEAFF.

This clonotype was seen ten or more times. The chain has TRBV28 and TRBJ2-2, with 8 bases aligning to TRBD2. Germline V gene sequence: CDR1 MDHEN, CDR2 SYDVKM. The CDR3 consists of 16 residues. Trimming at V came to 1 base and at J to 6 bases, leaving 7 bases not matched to a gene. The CDR3, as DNA: TGTGCCAGCAGTTTATCACTCGCGGGGGGACCCGGGGAGCTGTTTTTT. This translates into CASSLSLAGGPGELFF.

This clonotype appeared many times. The chain has TRBV9 and TRBJ2-7; D remains ambiguous. CDR1 and CDR2 from the germline V gene are SGDLS and YYNGEE. The CDR3 is 14 residues long. Trimming removed 4 bases from V and 3 bases from J, with 14 bases in between. CDR3 region: CASSPWGSVYEQYF. The CDR3, as DNA: TGTGCCAGCAGCCCCTGGGGATCGGTCTACGAGCAGTACTTC.

This chain links TRBV27 with TRBJ1-5; perhaps TRBD1 as D (6 bases). With 3 bases removed from V and 6 bases from J, the gap between germline ends came to 12 bases. Germline V gene lookup returns CDR1 MNHEY and CDR2 SMNVEV (reference sequence). The length of the CDR3 is 14 residues. CDR3 amino acids: CASSFKGGGQPQHF. CDR3 in DNA: TGTGCCAGCAGTTTTAAGGGGGGCGGTCAGCCCCAGCATTTT.

There are a few counts of this clonotype. The J gene is TRBJ2-6, the V gene TRBV11-2; TRBD1 aligns across 8 bases. V dropped 5 bases and J dropped 4; count of bases not matched to a gene: 10. Germline values: CDR1 SGHAT, CDR2 FQNNGV. The CDR3 runs to 17 residues. This CDR3 reads CASSLLRGPSGANVLTF. CDR3 DNA: TGTGCCAGCAGCCTCCTCAGGGGGCCTTCCGGGGCCAACGTCCTGACTTTC. The full variable domain, its missing parts supplied by reference TRBV11-2 and TRBJ2-6, is EAGVAQSPRYKIIEKRQSVAFWCNPISGHATLYWYQQILGQGPKLLIQFQNNGVVDDSQLPKDRFSAERLKGVDSTLKIQPAKLEDSAVYLCASSLLRGPSGANVLTFGAGSRLTVL.

This clonotype was found many times. This chain connects TRBV7-2 to TRBJ1-3; D call uncertain. CDR1 is SGHTA and CDR2 is FQGNSA in the germline V gene. The V end lost 1 base, the J end lost 2 bases, and 6 bases lay between the germline ends. The CDR3 sequence is 14 residues long. The CDR3 DNA follows: TGTGCCAGCAGCTTAGGTGGGCCTGGAAACACCATATATTTT. Translating it yields CASSLGGPGNTIYF.

This chain connects TRBV3-1 to TRBJ1-3; a weak D match, TRBD1 (6 bases). CDR3 size: 15 residues. V was clipped by 2 bases and J by 4 bases, with 12 bases between them. CDR1 and CDR2 from the germline V gene are LGHDT and YNNKEL (reference sequence). DNA of the CDR3: TGTGCCAGCAGCCAAATACAGGGTTTAGGAAACACCATATATTTT. As protein: CASSQIQGLGNTIYF.